This T cell receptor (beta chain) was retrieved from a study of cytotoxic CD8 clonotypes in ibrutinib-treated CLL. General study results and limits: Sampling schedules were unmatched across sustained-remission and progressing patients.

Data came from immunoSEQ multiplex PCR; TCRdb stores just in-frame clones and leaves some out. The table has 130,000 or so clones, approximately 83% seen once. Germline loops: CDR1 LGHNA, CDR2 YSLEER. Trimming removed 0 bases from V and 3 bases from J, with 13 bases in between. The CDR3 runs 16 residues. On this clone: Antigen specificity is unknown.

The chain carries TRBV4-3 and TRBJ2-3; D may be TRBD1 (6 bases). The source of this sequence is a human donor with chronic lymphocytic leukemia. Sequenced material: PBMCs, taken after 24 months of ibrutinib treatment. The CDR3 sequence is CASSQDWGQGTDTQYF. In DNA, the CDR3 is TGCGCCAGCAGCCAAGATTGGGGGCAGGGGACAGATACGCAGTATTTT.